One sample yielded the 20 T cell receptor beta chains listed below, sequenced in a study of blood T cell repertoires in COVID-19. Assay: immunoSEQ multiplex PCR; the TCRdb copy retains only in-frame clones and omits some. The top ten hold over 2% of the sample, which has 65,000 to 90,000 clones, roughly 83% seen once. Material for sequencing was peripheral blood. The source of these receptors is a man at least 80 years old with active or convalescent COVID-19.

The chain joins TRBV19 to TRBJ1-4; 7 bases align to TRBD1. CDR1 is LNHDA and CDR2 is SQIVND in the germline V gene (reference sequence). This CDR3 is built from 15 residues. The junction had 2 bases not matched to a gene; V was cut back by 4 bases and J by 0 bases. This CDR3 is CASSRDSATNEKLFF. Here the CDR3 DNA reads TGTGCCAGTAGTAGGGACAGCGCAACTAATGAAAAACTGTTTTTT.

CDR3 nucleotide sequence: TGTGCCAGCAGCCGAAGCGGACAGGGGGTTTATGAAAAACTGTTTTTT. This codes for CASSRSGQGVYEKLFF. The chain uses TRBV4-2 and TRBJ1-4; TRBD1 matches at 10 bases. V was pared by 4 bases and J by 6 bases, with 8 bases of the junction left unmatched. Germline V CDR1 and CDR2: LGHNA, YNFKEQ. The CDR3 runs 16 residues.

J is TRBJ2-7 and V is TRBV7-2, with 12 positions matching TRBD2. Germline CDR1 and CDR2: SGHTA and FQGNSA. Losses at the gene ends were 0 bases for V and 2 bases for J; bases not matched to a gene: 5. This CDR3 is built from 17 residues. The CDR3 sequence is CASSLARASGRAYEQYF. As DNA, the CDR3 is TGTGCCAGCAGCTTAGCCCGGGCTAGCGGGAGGGCCTACGAGCAGTACTTC. Full variable domain (missing parts from reference TRBV7-2 and TRBJ2-7): GAGVSQSPSNKVTEKGKDVELRCDPISGHTALYWYRQSLGQGLEFLIYFQGNSAPDKSGLPSDRFSAERTGGSVSTLTIQRTQQEDSAVYLCASSLARASGRAYEQYFGPGTRLTVT.

This chain links TRBV18 with TRBJ1-1, with TRBD1 matching 7 bases. The junction had 20 bases not matched to a gene; V was cut back by 7 bases and J by 3 bases. The CDR3 loop spans 18 amino acids. In germline, CDR1 is KGHSH, CDR2 LQKENI. CDR3: CASYPTRGRGAWDTEAFF. The CDR3 nucleotides are TGTGCCAGCTACCCCACGAGGGGCAGGGGGGCTTGGGACACTGAAGCTTTCTTT.

The CDR3 nucleotides read TGTGCCAGCTCACCTTGGGGGGACTATGGCTACACCTTC. It yields the protein CASSPWGDYGYTF. The chain recombines TRBV18 with TRBJ1-2; TRBD1 might be the D (5 bases). Germline CDR1 is KGHSH and CDR2 is LQKENI. This CDR3 spans 13 amino acids. V lost 3 bases and J 3 bases, leaving 8 bases between the germline ends.

The rearrangement links TRBV4-2 to TRBJ1-3, with D unresolved. Trimming left V 1 base short and J 0 bases short, with 10 bases between. The germline gives CDR1 LGHNA, CDR2 YNFKEQ. There are 16 residues in the CDR3. CDR3 bases: TGTGCCAGCAGCCAAGTAAACAGAATCTCTGGAAACACCATATATTTT. Translating it yields CASSQVNRISGNTIYF.

This chain connects TRBV2 to TRBJ1-5, with D possibly TRBD1 on 6 matching bases. The V end lost 10 bases, the J end lost 2 bases, and 15 bases lay between the germline ends. The CDR3 sequence is 14 residues long. CDR1 SNHLY and CDR2 FYNNEI come from the germline V gene. CDR3 protein: CATRATGRNQPQHF. The CDR3 DNA reads as TGTGCCACCCGGGCGACAGGCCGCAATCAGCCCCAGCATTTT.

As concerns this clone: At the DNA level, this CDR3 is encoded by other sequences in the same sample as well. The rearrangement uses TRBV20-1 and TRBJ2-1; D remains unclear. The ends were cut back, 1 base at V and 9 bases at J, with 4 bases in the middle. CDR1 is DFQATT and CDR2 is SNEGSKA in the germline V gene (reference sequence). CDR3 size: 10 residues. The CDR3 DNA reads TGCAGTGCTAGAGTTCGTGAGCAGTTCTTC. Translating gives CSARVREQFF.

This chain uses TRBV5-1 with TRBJ2-3; 7 bases agree with TRBD2. The V and J ends lost 4 bases and 1 base, in that order; junction bases with no gene match: 6. Per the germline V gene, CDR1 is SGHRS and CDR2 is YFSETQ. The CDR3 consists of 15 residues. The CDR3 spells CASSPLAGGTDTQYF. Here the CDR3 DNA reads TGCGCCAGCAGCCCGTTAGCGGGTGGCACAGATACGCAGTATTTT.

V usage is TRBV4-3 and J usage is TRBJ1-3; TRBD1 agrees at 8 bases. The J segment lost 0 bases and the V segment lost 5 bases, leaving 9 bases of the junction unmatched. CDR3 length equals 17 residues. Germline loops: CDR1 LGHNA, CDR2 YSLEER. Written as DNA, the CDR3 is TGCGCCAGCAGCGAAAACAGGGGGTTTAGCTCTGGAAACACCATATATTTT. It codes for CASSENRGFSSGNTIYF.

The chain uses TRBV5-4 and TRBJ2-3; TRBD1 aligns across 10 bases. The germline V gene has CDR1 SGHNT and CDR2 YYREEE (reference sequence). Germline trimming cut 3 bases from V and 0 bases from J; bases unmatched to any gene: 7. The CDR3 loop spans 17 amino acids. The CDR3: CASSSLRGQGSTDTQYF. CDR3 in DNA: TGTGCCAGCAGCTCTCTTCGGGGACAGGGGAGCACAGATACGCAGTATTTT.

The chain's CDR3 is CSVQPGQGEYEQYF. DNA of the CDR3: TGCAGCGTTCAACCGGGACAGGGGGAATACGAGCAGTACTTC. This chain joins TRBV29-1 and TRBJ2-7; 11 bases align to TRBD1. The CDR3 consists of 14 residues. Germline trimming cut 5 bases from V and 4 bases from J; bases unmatched to any gene: 7. The germline gives CDR1 SQVTM, CDR2 ANQGSEA.

The chain uses TRBV5-4 and TRBJ2-1; 11 nucleotides agree with TRBD2. Per germline, CDR1 SGHNT and CDR2 YYREEE (reference sequence). The CDR3 contains 16 residues. Trimming removed 1 base from V and 6 bases from J; junction bases left unmatched: 6. Here the CDR3 reads CASSLPLAGGLNEQFF. DNA of the CDR3: TGTGCCAGCAGCTTGCCCCTAGCGGGAGGTCTCAATGAGCAGTTCTTC.

J is TRBJ2-2 and V is TRBV3-1 (or the pseudogene TRBV3-2); 8 positions agree with TRBD2. V shed 1 base, J shed 1 base, and the junction held 5 bases outside the gene matches. The CDR3 covers 17 residues. Germline CDR1 reads LGHDT; CDR2 reads YNNKEL (reference sequence). CDR3 in amino acids: CASSQVGSGGNTGELFF. The CDR3 DNA sequence: TGTGCCAGCAGCCAAGTCGGCAGCGGGGGGAACACCGGGGAGCTGTTTTTT.

V and J are TRBV5-1 and TRBJ2-7; D is ambiguous. The germline gives CDR1 SGHRS, CDR2 YFSETQ. V lost 7 bases and J lost 1, with 15 bases in between. The CDR3 is 14 amino acids. CDR3 residues: CASSLFGSSYEQYF. CDR3 bases: TGCGCCAGCTCACTTTTCGGGTCTTCCTACGAGCAGTACTTC. The full variable domain, completed using reference TRBV5-1 and TRBJ2-7, is KAGVTQTPRYLIKTRGQQVTLSCSPISGHRSVSWYQQTPGQGLQFLFEYFSETQRNKGNFPGRFSGRQFSNSRSEMNVSTLELGDSALYLCASSLFGSSYEQYFGPGTRLTVT.

This clone turned up a few times. The chain uses TRBV2 and TRBJ1-2, with D unresolved. Germline assignment: CDR1 SNHLY and CDR2 FYNNEI. The CDR3 is 14 amino acids. Trimming pared 3 bases from V and 3 bases from J, leaving 11 bases between. The CDR3 region is CASSEEVNYYGYTF. The DNA for the CDR3 is TGTGCCAGCAGTGAGGAGGTGAATTACTATGGCTACACCTTC. Using reference TRBV2 and TRBJ1-2 for the parts outside the CDR3, the full variable domain is EPEVTQTPSHQVTQMGQEVILRCVPISNHLYFYWYRQILGQKVEFLVSFYNNEISEKSEIFDDQFSVERPDGSNFTLKIRSTKLEDSAMYFCASSEEVNYYGYTFGSGTRLTVV.

This clone was found once. The chain carries TRBV6-6 and TRBJ2-7; 8 nucleotides agree with TRBD2. Germline values: CDR1 MNHNY, CDR2 SVGAGI (reference sequence). J was trimmed by 2 bases and V by 8 bases; bases with no gene match: 8. The length of the CDR3 is 14 residues. CDR3 DNA: TGTGCCAGCCGATTAGCGGGGCTTACCTACGAGCAGTACTTC. It codes for CASRLAGLTYEQYF.

The J gene is TRBJ1-1, the V gene TRBV3-1 (or the pseudogene TRBV3-2); 11 bases are shared with TRBD1. This CDR3 region has 14 residues. Germline V CDR1 and CDR2: LGHDT, YNNKEL (reference sequence). Trimming at V came to 4 bases and at J to 4 bases, leaving 2 bases not matched to a gene. CDR3 nucleotide sequence: TGTGCCAGCAGCCGCGGACAGGGGGCCACTGAAGCTTTCTTT. Its translation is CASSRGQGATEAFF.

The chain joins TRBV5-1 to TRBJ1-5, with D unresolved. The CDR3 runs to 14 residues. Trimming removed 0 bases from V and 0 bases from J, with 4 bases in between. Germline V gene data show CDR1 as SGHRS and CDR2 as YFSETQ. The CDR3 region is CASSLDGSNQPQHF. The DNA of the CDR3 is TGCGCCAGCAGCTTGGACGGTAGCAATCAGCCCCAGCATTTT.

This rearrangement joins TRBV5-4 to TRBJ2-3, with 8 bases that match TRBD1. The CDR3 is made up of 15 amino acids. CDR1 is SGHNT, CDR2 YYREEE, per germline (reference sequence). V was pared by 3 bases and J by 1 base, with 4 bases of the junction left unmatched. In nucleotides, the CDR3 is TGTGCCAGCAGCTCGGGACAGGTTCGCACAGATACGCAGTATTTT. Encoded protein: CASSSGQVRTDTQYF.